The present T cell receptor beta chain was sequenced within a study of technical replicates of blood from a few donors (dated by TCRdb to 2016 to 2017). Notes on this clone: Its binding antigen is unknown. No qualities accompany the bases; no much larger clone lies one base away.

CDR1 and CDR2, per the germline V gene (reference sequence), are MNHEY and SMNVEV. Between the V and J ends, shortened by 4 bases and 4 bases respectively, the junction contains 13 bases. From its cysteine to its phenylalanine, the CDR3 spans 14 amino acids. The retained sequence is limited to the CDR3, 42 bases, with the frame set at the first base. Libraries were made using the immunoSEQ multiplex PCR assay. TCRdb holds this immuneACCESS table with in-frame rearrangements only. Some clones are missing; in checked studies, unresolved V genes explain under half, and the rest has no known cause. The sample has more than 65,000 clones on record, roughly 94% of them singletons. 0.25% of the sample is in the top ten clones.

The sample comprised T cells isolated from PBMCs. This receptor was obtained from a human donor in good health. The chain joins TRBV27 to TRBJ2-5, and the D gene may be TRBD2, 6 bases matching. The DNA sequence is TGTGCCAGCAGTTCCCTCCCGGGAGTAGAGACCCAGTACTTC. The resulting protein is CASSSLPGVETQYF.